This TCR beta chain was recorded in a study of T cells in Graves' hyperthyroidism and ophthalmopathy. Overall study context: Peripheral blood draws took place at initial diagnosis, ahead of any treatment.

Amplified TCR beta CDR3 regions derived from RNA transcripts. In the first-round RT-PCR of the TCR CDR3, the HTBI primer set was used. TCRdb passed the multiplex PCR reads through MiXCR, listing each CDR3 protein once. The sample shows fewer than 350,000 distinct CDR3 sequences, about 19% of them seen only once. On this clonotype itself: A clone one base away is much larger, so this may be a read error.

The CDR3 has 15 amino acids. Germline V CDR1 and CDR2: MNHNS, SASEGT. Sequenced sample: blood. The rearrangement joins TRBV6-1 to TRBJ1-4, with a possible D match to TRBD1 (5 bases). This clonotype originated in a man aged 45-65 years with Graves' ophthalmopathy. The CDR3 is CAGSPLGGSPEKLFF. As DNA, the CDR3 is TGTGCCGGCAGTCCGCTCGGGGGAAGTCCTGAAAAACTGTTTTTT.